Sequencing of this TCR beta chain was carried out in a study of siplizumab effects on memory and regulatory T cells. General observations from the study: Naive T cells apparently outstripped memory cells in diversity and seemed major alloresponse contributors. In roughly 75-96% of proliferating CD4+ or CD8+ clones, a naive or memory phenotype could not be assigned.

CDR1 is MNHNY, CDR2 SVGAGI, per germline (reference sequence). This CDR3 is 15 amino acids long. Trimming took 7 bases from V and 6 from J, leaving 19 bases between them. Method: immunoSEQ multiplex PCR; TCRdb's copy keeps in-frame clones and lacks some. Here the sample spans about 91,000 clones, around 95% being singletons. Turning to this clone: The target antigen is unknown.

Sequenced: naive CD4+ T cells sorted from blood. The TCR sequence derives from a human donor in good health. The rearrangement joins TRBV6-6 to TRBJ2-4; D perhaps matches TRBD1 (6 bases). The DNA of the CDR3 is TGTGCCAGCACTCTAGATGGGGGCCAGGGAAACATTCAGTACTTC. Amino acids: CASTLDGGQGNIQYF.